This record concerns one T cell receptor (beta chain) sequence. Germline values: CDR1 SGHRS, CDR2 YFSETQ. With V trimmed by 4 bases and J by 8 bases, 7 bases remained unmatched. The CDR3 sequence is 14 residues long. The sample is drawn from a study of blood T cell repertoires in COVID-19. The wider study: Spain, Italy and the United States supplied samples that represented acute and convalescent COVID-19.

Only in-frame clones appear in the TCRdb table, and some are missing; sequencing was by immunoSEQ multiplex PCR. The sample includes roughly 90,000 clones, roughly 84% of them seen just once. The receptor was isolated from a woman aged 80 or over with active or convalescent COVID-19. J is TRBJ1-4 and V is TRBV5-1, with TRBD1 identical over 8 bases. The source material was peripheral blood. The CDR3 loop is CASSPTGTGEKLFF. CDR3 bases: TGCGCCAGCAGCCCCACCGGGACAGGCGAAAAACTGTTTTTT.